The 22 T cell receptor beta chains given below trace back to one sample, sequenced in a study of breast tumors, draining lymph nodes, adjacent tissues. TCRdb redid the calling of the multiplex PCR reads with MiXCR, one entry per CDR3 protein. The sample contains a few hundred thousand distinct CDR3 sequences, 34% of which appear only once. Axillary draining lymph nodes of breast cancer patients supplied the node samples. Material: axillary lymph node tissue. All receptors derive from a female donor with breast cancer. Some clones in this sample may be carry-over from other donors' samples.

DNA for the CDR3: TGTGCCAGTAGTTCCCCGGGACTAGCGGTGCATATTTACAATGAGCAGTTCTTC. This gives the protein CASSSPGLAVHIYNEQFF. The chain uses TRBV19 and TRBJ2-1; 11 bases fit TRBD2. V lost 5 bases to trimming and J lost 4 bases; unmatched junction nucleotides: 13. This CDR3 contains 18 residues. Looked up from germline, CDR1 is LNHDA and CDR2 is SQIVND (reference sequence).

This clonotype was picked up a small number of times. J is TRBJ2-3 and V is TRBV5-4; maybe TRBD2 (5 bases). Trimming left V 0 bases short and J 6 bases short, with 11 bases between. The germline V gene encodes CDR1 SGHNT and CDR2 YYREEE (reference sequence). The CDR3 consists of 14 residues. The CDR3 nucleotides read TGTGCCAGCAGCTTGGCGGGGTTGGTGGATACGCAGTATTTT. It translates to CASSLAGLVDTQYF.

This clonotype was counted at least ten times. The CDR3 region is CASSGRSSGANVLTF. In DNA, the CDR3 is TGCGCCAGCAGTGGCAGGAGCTCTGGGGCCAACGTCCTGACTTTC. The rearrangement links TRBV10-2 to TRBJ2-6; no firm D call. The CDR3 covers 15 residues. The V gene's germline CDR1 is WSHSY and CDR2 SAAADI. V dropped 4 bases and J dropped 0 bases, with 7 bases sitting between them.

Notes on this clonotype: A much larger clone sits a single nucleotide away, making a read error possible. The chain uses TRBV7-2 and TRBJ2-1, with D unclear. The CDR3 is 15 residues long. CDR1 is SGHTA, CDR2 FQGNSA, per germline. The CDR3 DNA reads as TGTGCCAGCAACCTGGACGCCTTCTCCTACAATGAGCAGCTCTTC. Encoded protein: CASNLDAFSYNEQLF.

Ten or more counts support this clonotype. The rearrangement joins TRBV15 to TRBJ2-1; 10 nucleotides align to TRBD1. In germline, CDR1 is LNHNV, CDR2 YYDKDF (reference sequence). The V gene end was trimmed by 3 bases and the J gene end by 6 bases; junction bases not matched to a gene: 8. CDR3 length: 16 amino acids. For the CDR3, the DNA is TGTGCCACCAGCAGGTCCCGGGACAGGGGCCTCAATGAGCAGTTCTTC. This gives the protein CATSRSRDRGLNEQFF.

This clonotype was detected many times. The V gene is TRBV4-1, the J gene TRBJ2-3; the match to TRBD2 covers 10 bases. The CDR3 length is 15 residues. Germline CDR1 MGHRA, CDR2 YSYEKL. The V segment lost 5 bases and the J segment 0 bases; nucleotides outside the gene matches: 2. This CDR3 is CASSTGLASTDTQYF. The CDR3 coding sequence is TGCGCCAGCAGCACGGGACTAGCGAGCACAGATACGCAGTATTTT.

The chain uses TRBV20-1 and TRBJ1-6; D ambiguous. The V gene lost 3 bases and the J gene lost 2 bases, with 14 bases spanning the gap. Germline loops: CDR1 DFQATT, CDR2 SNEGSKA (reference sequence). CDR3 length: 16 residues. CDR3 amino acids: CSASEGRNTYNSPLHF. The CDR3 region has the DNA TGCAGTGCTAGTGAGGGCCGGAATACCTATAATTCACCCCTCCACTTT.

This clonotype has ten or more counts. The rearrangement uses TRBV20-1 and TRBJ1-2; D is ambiguous. Trimming removed 5 bases at V and 3 bases at J, with 13 bases between. Looked up from germline, CDR1 is DFQATT and CDR2 is SNEGSKA (reference sequence). The CDR3 spans 13 residues. This chain's CDR3 is CSAPEASDYGYTF. The CDR3 bases are TGCAGTGCTCCCGAGGCATCTGACTATGGCTACACCTTC.

This clonotype was picked up a small number of times. A much larger clone differs by one base, so this may be a read error. The chain carries TRBV6-6 and TRBJ2-7; D is possibly TRBD1 (5 bases). CDR1 and CDR2 from the germline V gene are MNHNY and SVGAGI (reference sequence). V was cut by 4 bases and J by 3 bases, with 16 bases left in between. The CDR3 runs to 15 residues. In nucleotides, the CDR3 is TGTGCCAGCAGTTCCTCATCGACAGTTTACTACGAGCAGTACTTC. Its protein product is CASSSSSTVYYEQYF.

Only a few counts were recorded for this clonotype. An end of the junction differs from the germline gene, which may be a read error. The chain links TRBV4-1 to TRBJ2-3; tentatively, D is TRBD2 (6 bases). This CDR3 comprises 14 residues. CDR1 and CDR2 from the germline V gene are MGHRA and YSYEKL. The CDR3 DNA is TGTGCCAGCAGCCGGGACTCCTCCTACAATGAGCAGTATTTT. This codes for CASSRDSSYNEQYF.

For this clonotype: The final CDR3 position lacks the conserved phenylalanine or tryptophan, pointing to a likely read error. The limits of the CDR3 on the DNA are not certain, so only TCRdb's listed CDR3 is given. V usage is TRBV12-3 or TRBV12-4 and J usage is TRBJ2-2. The CDR3 region is 13 residues in length, termini included. CDR3 sequence: CASSFLNTGELRI.

The gene calls are TRBV14 and TRBJ2-1, with 7 positions matching TRBD2. This CDR3 comprises 18 residues. Germline CDR1 reads SGHDN; CDR2 reads FVKESK. With V trimmed by 5 bases and J by 0 bases, 13 bases remained unmatched. The CDR3: CASSSRLAGVDSYNEQFF. CDR3 coding DNA: TGTGCCAGCAGCTCACGACTAGCTGGGGTAGACTCCTACAATGAGCAGTTCTTC. The entire variable domain, with the rest obtained from reference TRBV14 and TRBJ2-1, is as follows: EAGVTQFPSHSVIEKGQTVTLRCDPISGHDNLYWYRRVMGKEIKFLLHFVKESKQDESGMPNNRFLAERTGGTYSTLKVQPAELEDSGVYFCASSSRLAGVDSYNEQFFGPGTRLTVL.

This clonotype was seen at least ten times. This chain joins TRBV4-2 and TRBJ2-5, with D hard to call. With 4 bases removed from V and 2 bases from J, the gap between germline ends came to 8 bases. Per the germline V gene, CDR1 is LGHNA and CDR2 is YNFKEQ. This CDR3 contains 13 residues. DNA for the CDR3: TGTGCCAGCAGCCTTGTGGGACAAGAGACCCAGTACTTC. This codes for CASSLVGQETQYF.

This clonotype was detected a few times. The chain links TRBV6-1 to TRBJ2-3, with a weak D call TRBD2 (6 bases). Per the germline V gene, CDR1 is MNHNS and CDR2 is SASEGT. The CDR3 runs to 15 residues. Trimming cost V 6 bases and J 3 bases, with 16 bases left between them. CDR3 DNA sequence: TGTGCCAGCAGGCGACTAGTCTCCCTTACAGATACGCAGTATTTT. Its protein product is CASRRLVSLTDTQYF.

This clonotype was counted only a few times. This rearrangement joins TRBV10-3 to TRBJ2-5; TRBD2 agrees at 9 bases. After removal of 0 bases from V and 2 bases from J, the junction contained 10 bases not matched to a gene. Germline V CDR1 and CDR2: ENHRY, SYGVKD. CDR3 length: 18 amino acids. CDR3 bases: TGTGCCATCAGTGAGTCAATCCGGACTAGCGAAGGGCAAGAGACCCAGTACTTC. Protein product: CAISESIRTSEGQETQYF.

This clonotype is labeled medium-sized. The V call is TRBV2, the J call TRBJ2-7, with TRBD1 matching over 8 bases. Looked up from germline, CDR1 is SNHLY and CDR2 is FYNNEI. The trim removed 6 bases at V and 2 bases at J, leaving 3 bases unmatched. The CDR3 covers 13 residues. The DNA for the CDR3 is TGTGCCAGCAGAGGACAGGGCCCCTACGAGCAGTACTTC. Its translation: CASRGQGPYEQYF.

There are a few counts of this clonotype. The CDR3 is CASRVLGVPNYGYTF. Here the CDR3 DNA reads TGTGCCAGCAGGGTCTTAGGGGTCCCCAACTATGGCTACACCTTC. The rearrangement uses TRBV6-5 and TRBJ1-2; a possible D gene is TRBD1 (5 bases). Germline CDR1 is MNHEY and CDR2 is SVGAGI. V dropped 6 bases and J dropped 2 bases, with 16 bases sitting between them. The CDR3 runs 15 residues.

In its sample, this clonotype was seen many times. The V and J genes are TRBV20-1 and TRBJ2-2; TRBD2 matches 11 bases. The V gene's germline CDR1 is DFQATT and CDR2 SNEGSKA (reference sequence). V was pared by 6 bases and J by 1 base, with 10 bases of the junction left unmatched. The CDR3 extends over 17 amino acids. The CDR3 DNA reads TGCAGTGCCGGGACTAGCGGACGAGAGCAGAACACCGGGGAGCTGTTTTTT. This gives the protein CSAGTSGREQNTGELFF.

This clonotype was observed at least ten times. The CDR3 DNA is TGCAGTGCTATAAAACAGGGGAGGGTCAACTATGGCTACACCTTC. This encodes CSAIKQGRVNYGYTF. The chain has TRBV20-1 and TRBJ1-2, with 7 bases fitting TRBD1. CDR1 is DFQATT and CDR2 is SNEGSKA in the germline V gene (reference sequence). CDR3 length equals 15 residues. V was clipped by 4 bases and J by 2 bases; unmatched bases: 10.

Points on this clonotype: This could be a read error, since a much larger clone is one nucleotide away. The V gene is TRBV6-6, the J gene TRBJ2-1; 7 positions agree with TRBD1. CDR1 MNHNY and CDR2 SVGAGI come from the germline V gene (reference sequence). V was pared by 9 bases and J by 5 bases, with 7 bases of the junction left unmatched. This CDR3 has 13 amino acids. The CDR3 bases are TGTGCCAGTGGGCTTGGGACAGACAATGAGCAGTTCTTC. This encodes CASGLGTDNEQFF.

In its sample, this clonotype was seen a few times. Possible read error: a much larger clone is one base away. The V call is TRBV20-1, the J call TRBJ2-7; D unclear. V lost 3 bases and J 9 bases, leaving 18 bases between the germline ends. Germline-derived CDR1 and CDR2 are DFQATT and SNEGSKA (reference sequence). The CDR3 extends over 13 amino acids. The CDR3 loop reads CSARSPSWNAQYF. The CDR3 nucleotides read TGCAGTGCTAGGAGTCCCAGCTGGAACGCGCAGTACTTC.

The chain is built from TRBV24-1 and TRBJ2-3; 10 bases align to TRBD1. Germline loops: CDR1 KGHDR, CDR2 SFDVKD. CDR3 length: 17 residues. V was clipped by 3 bases and J by 1 base; unmatched bases: 6. The CDR3: CATSDRVGTGGTDTQYF. CDR3 bases: TGTGCCACCAGTGATCGAGTTGGGACAGGGGGCACAGATACGCAGTATTTT.